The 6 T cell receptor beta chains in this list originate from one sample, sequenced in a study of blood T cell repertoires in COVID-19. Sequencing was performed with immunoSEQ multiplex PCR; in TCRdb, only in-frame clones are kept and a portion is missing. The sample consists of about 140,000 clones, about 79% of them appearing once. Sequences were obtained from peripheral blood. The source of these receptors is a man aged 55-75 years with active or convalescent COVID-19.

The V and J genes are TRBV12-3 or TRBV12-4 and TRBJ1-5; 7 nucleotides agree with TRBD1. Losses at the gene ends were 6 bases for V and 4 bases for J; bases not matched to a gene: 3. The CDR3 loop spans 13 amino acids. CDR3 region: CASRPGQNQPQHF. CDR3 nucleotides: TGTGCCAGCAGACCGGGACAGAATCAGCCCCAGCATTTT.

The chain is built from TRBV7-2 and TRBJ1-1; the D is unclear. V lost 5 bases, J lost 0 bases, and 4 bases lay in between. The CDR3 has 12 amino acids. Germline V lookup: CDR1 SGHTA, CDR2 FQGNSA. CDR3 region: CASSRVNTEAFF. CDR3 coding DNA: TGTGCCAGCAGCCGTGTGAACACTGAAGCTTTCTTT.

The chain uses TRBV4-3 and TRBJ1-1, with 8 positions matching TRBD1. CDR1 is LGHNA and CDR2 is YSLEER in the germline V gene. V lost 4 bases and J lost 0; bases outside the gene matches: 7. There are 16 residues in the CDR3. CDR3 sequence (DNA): TGCGCCAGCAGCCTCGGACAGGGTGGGTTGAACACTGAAGCTTTCTTT. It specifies CASSLGQGGLNTEAFF.

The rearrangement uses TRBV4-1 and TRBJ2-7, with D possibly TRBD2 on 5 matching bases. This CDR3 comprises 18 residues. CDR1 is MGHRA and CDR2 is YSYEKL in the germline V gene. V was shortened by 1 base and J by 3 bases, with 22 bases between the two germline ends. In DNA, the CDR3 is TGCGCCAGCAGCCAAGTGAAGGGCACCCGAGCGGTCCTCTACGAGCAGTACTTC. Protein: CASSQVKGTRAVLYEQYF.

CDR3 protein: CASKGSRVVHEQYF. CDR3 in DNA: TGTGCCAGCAAAGGGTCCAGGGTGGTACACGAGCAGTACTTC. The V call is TRBV6-5, the J call TRBJ2-7; TRBD1 is a possible D gene (5 bases). Germline CDR1 reads MNHEY; CDR2 reads SVGAGI. Trimming removed 7 bases at V and 5 bases at J, with 18 bases between. This CDR3 spans 14 amino acids.

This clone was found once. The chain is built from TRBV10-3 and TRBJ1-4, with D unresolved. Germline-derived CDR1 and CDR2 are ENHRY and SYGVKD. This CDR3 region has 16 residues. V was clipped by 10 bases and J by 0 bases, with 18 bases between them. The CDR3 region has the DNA TGTGCCAACCCTGACGGGGTCCTTGCAACTAATGAAAAACTGTTTTTT. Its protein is CANPDGVLATNEKLFF.